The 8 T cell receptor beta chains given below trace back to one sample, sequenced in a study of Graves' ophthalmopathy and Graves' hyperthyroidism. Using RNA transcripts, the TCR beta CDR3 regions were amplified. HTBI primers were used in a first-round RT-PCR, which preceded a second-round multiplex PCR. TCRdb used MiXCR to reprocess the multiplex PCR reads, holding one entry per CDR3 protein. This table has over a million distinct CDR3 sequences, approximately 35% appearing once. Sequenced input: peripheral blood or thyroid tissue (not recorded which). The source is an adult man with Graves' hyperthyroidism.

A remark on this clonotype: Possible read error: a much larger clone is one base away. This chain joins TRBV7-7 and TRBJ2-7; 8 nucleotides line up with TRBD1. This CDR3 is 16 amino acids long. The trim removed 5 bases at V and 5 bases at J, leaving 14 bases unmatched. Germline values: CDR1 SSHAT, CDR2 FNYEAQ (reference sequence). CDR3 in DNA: TGTGCCAGCAGCCCTTTTCCGGGACAGGAGACCCACGAGCAGTACTTC. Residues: CASSPFPGQETHEQYF.

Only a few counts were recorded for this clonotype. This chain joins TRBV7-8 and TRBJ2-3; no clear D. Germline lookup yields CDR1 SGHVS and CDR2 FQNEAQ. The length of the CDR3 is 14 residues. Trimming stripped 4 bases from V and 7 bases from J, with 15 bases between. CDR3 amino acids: CASSSALRSHTQYF. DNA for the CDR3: TGTGCCAGCAGCTCGGCGCTAAGGAGTCATACGCAGTATTTT.

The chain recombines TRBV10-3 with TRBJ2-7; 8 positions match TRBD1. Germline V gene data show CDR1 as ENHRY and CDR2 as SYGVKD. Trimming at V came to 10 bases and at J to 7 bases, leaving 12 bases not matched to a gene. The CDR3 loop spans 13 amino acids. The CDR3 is CASSRRGQNEQYF. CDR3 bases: TGTGCCAGCTCGCGCAGGGGGCAGAATGAGCAGTACTTC.

CDR3 nucleotide sequence: TGCGCCAGCAGCTTGGCATTGGGACAGAGGGGTCCTGAAGCTTTCTTT. Its translation is CASSLALGQRGPEAFF. The chain combines TRBV5-1 with TRBJ1-1, with 7 bases that match TRBD1. The V segment lost 0 bases and the J segment 6 bases; nucleotides outside the gene matches: 11. The germline V gene has CDR1 SGHRS and CDR2 YFSETQ. The CDR3 loop spans 16 amino acids.

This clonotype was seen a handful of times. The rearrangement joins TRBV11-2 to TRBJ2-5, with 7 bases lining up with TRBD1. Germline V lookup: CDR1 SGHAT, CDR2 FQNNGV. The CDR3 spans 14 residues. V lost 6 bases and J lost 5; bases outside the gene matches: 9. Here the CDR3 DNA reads TGTGCCAGCAGTAAGGGGGCCCGTACGGAGACCCAGTACTTC. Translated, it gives CASSKGARTETQYF.

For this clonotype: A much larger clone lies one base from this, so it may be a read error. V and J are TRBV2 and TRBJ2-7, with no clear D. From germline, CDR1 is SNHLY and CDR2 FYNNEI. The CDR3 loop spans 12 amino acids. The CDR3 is CTSRGPSYEQYF. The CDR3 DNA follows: TGTACCAGCAGAGGACCTTCCTACGAGCAGTACTTC. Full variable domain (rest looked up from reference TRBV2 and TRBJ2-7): EPEVTQTPSHQVTQMGQEVILRCVPISNHLYFYWYRQILGQKVEFLVSFYNNEISEKSEIFDDQFSVERPDGSNFTLKIRSTKLEDSAMYFCTSRGPSYEQYFGPGTRLTVT.

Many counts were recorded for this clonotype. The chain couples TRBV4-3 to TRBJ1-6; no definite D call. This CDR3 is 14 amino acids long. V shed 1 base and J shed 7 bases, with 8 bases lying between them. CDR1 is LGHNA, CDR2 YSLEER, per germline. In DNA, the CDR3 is TGCGCCAGCAGCCAAGGGGAGCACAATTCACCCCTCCACTTT. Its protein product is CASSQGEHNSPLHF.

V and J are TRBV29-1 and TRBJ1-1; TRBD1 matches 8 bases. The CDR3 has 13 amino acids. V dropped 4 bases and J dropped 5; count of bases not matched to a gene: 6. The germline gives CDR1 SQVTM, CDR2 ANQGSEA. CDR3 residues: CSVVTGEDTEAFF. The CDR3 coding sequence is TGCAGCGTTGTGACAGGGGAGGATACTGAAGCTTTCTTT.